This TCR beta chain was obtained from a study of PD-1 blockade in classical Hodgkin lymphoma. As to this clone: Its antigen is unknown.

The study's findings and limits: Newly diagnosed patients reportedly had lower baseline TCR diversity than healthy donors. CD4+ TCR diversity climbed significantly by C4D1, unlike CD8+ TCR diversity.

Brentuximab vedotin exposure varied among the patients, all of whom had relapsed after autologous stem cell transplantation. TCRdb keeps only in-frame clones here, not all; method: immunoSEQ multiplex PCR. The sample includes 100,000 to 120,000 clones, 89% of them seen just once. In germline, CDR1 is SNHLY, CDR2 FYNNEI. Trimming cost V 4 bases and J 1 base, with 4 bases left between them. The CDR3 covers 12 residues. The V call is TRBV2, the J call TRBJ1-1, with D unclear. This TCR derives from a human donor with classical Hodgkin lymphoma. The source material was peripheral blood mononuclear cells (PBMCs), sampled before the second cycle of nivolumab. The CDR3 protein is CASSGENTEAFF. The DNA for the CDR3 is TGTGCCAGCAGTGGAGAGAACACTGAAGCTTTCTTT.